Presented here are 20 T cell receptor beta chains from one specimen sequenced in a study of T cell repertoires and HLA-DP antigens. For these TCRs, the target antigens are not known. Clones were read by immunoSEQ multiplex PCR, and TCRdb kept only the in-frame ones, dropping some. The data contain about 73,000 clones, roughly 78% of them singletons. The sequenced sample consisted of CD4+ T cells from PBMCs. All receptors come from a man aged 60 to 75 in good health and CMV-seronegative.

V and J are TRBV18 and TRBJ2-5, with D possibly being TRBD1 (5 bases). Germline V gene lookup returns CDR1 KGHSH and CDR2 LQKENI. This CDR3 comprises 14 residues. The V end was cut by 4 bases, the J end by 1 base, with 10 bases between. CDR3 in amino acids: CASSRGQAQETQYF. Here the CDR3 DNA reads TGTGCCAGCTCACGGGGCCAGGCCCAAGAGACCCAGTACTTC.

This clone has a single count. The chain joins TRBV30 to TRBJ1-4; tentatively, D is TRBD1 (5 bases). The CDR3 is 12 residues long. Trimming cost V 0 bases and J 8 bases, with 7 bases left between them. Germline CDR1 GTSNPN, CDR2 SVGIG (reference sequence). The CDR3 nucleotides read TGTGCCTGGAGTGTACGGGGGGAAAAACTGTTTTTT. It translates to CAWSVRGEKLFF.

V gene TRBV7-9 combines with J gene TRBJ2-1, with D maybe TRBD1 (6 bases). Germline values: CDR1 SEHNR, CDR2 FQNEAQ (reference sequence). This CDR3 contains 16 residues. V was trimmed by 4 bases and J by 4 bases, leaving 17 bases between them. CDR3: CASSSQLGGRYNEQFF. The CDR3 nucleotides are TGTGCCAGCAGCTCTCAGCTTGGGGGCCGATACAATGAGCAGTTCTTC.

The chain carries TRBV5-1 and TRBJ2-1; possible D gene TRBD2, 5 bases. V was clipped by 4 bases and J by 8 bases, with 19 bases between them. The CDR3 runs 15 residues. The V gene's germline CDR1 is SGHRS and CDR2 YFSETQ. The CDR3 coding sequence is TGCGCCAGCAGCAATACAGCGGAGCCATGGGATGAGCAGTTCTTC. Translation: CASSNTAEPWDEQFF.

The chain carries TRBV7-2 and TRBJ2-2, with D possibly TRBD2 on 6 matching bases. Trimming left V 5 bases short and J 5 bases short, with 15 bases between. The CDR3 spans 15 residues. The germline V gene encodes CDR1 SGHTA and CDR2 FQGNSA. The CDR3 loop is CASSGAEGRTGELFF. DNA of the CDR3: TGTGCCAGCAGCGGGGCGGAGGGAAGGACCGGGGAGCTGTTTTTT.

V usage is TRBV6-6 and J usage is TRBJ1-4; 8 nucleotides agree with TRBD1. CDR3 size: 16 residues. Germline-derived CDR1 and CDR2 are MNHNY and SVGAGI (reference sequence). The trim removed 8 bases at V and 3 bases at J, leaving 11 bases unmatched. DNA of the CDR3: TGTGCCAGCCAACTACGCGGACAGGGTCCTAATGAAAAACTGTTTTTT. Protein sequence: CASQLRGQGPNEKLFF.

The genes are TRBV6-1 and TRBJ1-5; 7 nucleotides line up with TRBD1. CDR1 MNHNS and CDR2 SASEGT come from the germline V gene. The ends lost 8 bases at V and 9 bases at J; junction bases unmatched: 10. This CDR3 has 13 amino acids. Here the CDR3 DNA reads TGTGCCAGCGGACAGGCCATCAATGGGCCCCAGCATTTT. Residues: CASGQAINGPQHF.

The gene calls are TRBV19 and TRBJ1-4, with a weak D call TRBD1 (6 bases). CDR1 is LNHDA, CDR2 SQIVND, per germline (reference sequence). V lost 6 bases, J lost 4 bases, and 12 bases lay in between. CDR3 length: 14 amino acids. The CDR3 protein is CASRGRGNNEKLFF. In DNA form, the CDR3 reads TGTGCCAGTAGGGGCAGGGGCAATAATGAAAAACTGTTTTTT.

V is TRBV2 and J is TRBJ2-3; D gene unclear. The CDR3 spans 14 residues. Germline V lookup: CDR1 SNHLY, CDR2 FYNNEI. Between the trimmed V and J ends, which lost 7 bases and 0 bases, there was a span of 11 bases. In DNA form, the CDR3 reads TGTGCCAGCACCACGACACCCAGCACAGATACGCAGTATTTT. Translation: CASTTTPSTDTQYF.

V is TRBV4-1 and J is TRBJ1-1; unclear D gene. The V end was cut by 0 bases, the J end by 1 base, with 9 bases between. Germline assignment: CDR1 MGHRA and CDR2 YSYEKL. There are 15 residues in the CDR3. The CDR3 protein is CASSQDSLSNTEAFF. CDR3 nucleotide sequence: TGCGCCAGCAGCCAAGACAGCTTATCGAACACTGAAGCTTTCTTT.

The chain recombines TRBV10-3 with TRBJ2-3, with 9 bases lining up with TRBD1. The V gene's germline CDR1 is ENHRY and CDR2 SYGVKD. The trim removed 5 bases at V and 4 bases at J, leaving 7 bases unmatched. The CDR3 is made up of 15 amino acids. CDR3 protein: CAISTDRGAADTQYF. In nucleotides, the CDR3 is TGTGCCATCAGTACCGACAGGGGGGCGGCAGATACGCAGTATTTT.

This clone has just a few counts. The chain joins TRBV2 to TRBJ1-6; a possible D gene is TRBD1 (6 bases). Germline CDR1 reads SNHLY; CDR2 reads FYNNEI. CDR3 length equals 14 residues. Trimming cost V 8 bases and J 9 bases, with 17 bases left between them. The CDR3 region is CASGDRRGSSPLHF. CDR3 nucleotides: TGTGCCAGCGGAGACAGGAGGGGGAGTTCACCCCTCCACTTT.

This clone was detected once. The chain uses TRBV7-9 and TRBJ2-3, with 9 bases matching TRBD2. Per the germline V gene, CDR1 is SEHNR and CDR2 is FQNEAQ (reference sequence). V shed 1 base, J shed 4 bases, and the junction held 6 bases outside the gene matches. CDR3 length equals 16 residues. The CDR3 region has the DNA TGTGCCAGCAGCTTAGAGGGCGGGAGGGCCGCAGATACGCAGTATTTT. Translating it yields CASSLEGGRAADTQYF.

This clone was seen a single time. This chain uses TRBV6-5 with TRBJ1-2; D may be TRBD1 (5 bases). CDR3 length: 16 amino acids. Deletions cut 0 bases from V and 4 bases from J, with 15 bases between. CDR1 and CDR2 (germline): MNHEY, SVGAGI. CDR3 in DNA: TGTGCCAGCAGTTACTCCCGAGGGGCAGGTACCTATGGCTACACCTTC. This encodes CASSYSRGAGTYGYTF.

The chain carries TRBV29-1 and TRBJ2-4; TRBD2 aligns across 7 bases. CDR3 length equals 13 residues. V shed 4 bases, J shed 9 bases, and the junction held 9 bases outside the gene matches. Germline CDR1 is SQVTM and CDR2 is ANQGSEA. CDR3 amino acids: CSVAASGTGIQYF. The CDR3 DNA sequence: TGCAGCGTTGCTGCCAGCGGGACGGGCATTCAGTACTTC.

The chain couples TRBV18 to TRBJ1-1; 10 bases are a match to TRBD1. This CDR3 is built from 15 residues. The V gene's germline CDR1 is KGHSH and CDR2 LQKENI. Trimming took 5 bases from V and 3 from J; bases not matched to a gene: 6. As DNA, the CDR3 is TGTGCCAGCTCAAAGACAGGGGGCGTGGACACTGAAGCTTTCTTT. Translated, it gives CASSKTGGVDTEAFF. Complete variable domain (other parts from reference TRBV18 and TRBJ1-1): NAGVMQNPRHLVRRRGQEARLRCSPMKGHSHVYWYRQLPEEGLKFMVYLQKENIIDESGMPKERFSAEFPKEGPSILRIQQVVRGDSAAYFCASSKTGGVDTEAFFGQGTRLTVV.

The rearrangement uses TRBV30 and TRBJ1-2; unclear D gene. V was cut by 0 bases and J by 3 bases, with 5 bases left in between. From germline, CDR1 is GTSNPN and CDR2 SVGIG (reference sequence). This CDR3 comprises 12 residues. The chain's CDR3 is CAWSVVDYGYTF. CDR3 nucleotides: TGTGCCTGGAGTGTAGTGGACTATGGCTACACCTTC.

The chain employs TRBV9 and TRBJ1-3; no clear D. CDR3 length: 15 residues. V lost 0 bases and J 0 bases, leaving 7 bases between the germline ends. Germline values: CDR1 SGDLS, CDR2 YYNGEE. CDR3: CASSVGHTSGNTIYF. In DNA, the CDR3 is TGTGCCAGCAGCGTAGGGCACACCTCTGGAAACACCATATATTTT.

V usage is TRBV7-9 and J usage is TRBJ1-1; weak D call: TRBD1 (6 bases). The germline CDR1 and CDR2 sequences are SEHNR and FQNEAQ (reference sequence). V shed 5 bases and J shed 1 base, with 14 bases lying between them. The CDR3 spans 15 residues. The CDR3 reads CASSPLQGRNTEAFF. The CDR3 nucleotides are TGTGCCAGCAGCCCCTTACAGGGAAGGAACACTGAAGCTTTCTTT.

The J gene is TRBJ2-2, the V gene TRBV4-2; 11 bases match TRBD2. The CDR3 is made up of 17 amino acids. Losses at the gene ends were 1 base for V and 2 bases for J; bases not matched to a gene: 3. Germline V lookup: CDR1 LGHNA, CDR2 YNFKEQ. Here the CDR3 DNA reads TGTGCCAGCAGCCAAGTTAGCGGGAGGGTTAACACCGGGGAGCTGTTTTTT. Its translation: CASSQVSGRVNTGELFF.